The source of this TCR beta chain is a study of blood T cell repertoires in COVID-19. Whole-study context: Specimens from acute and convalescent COVID-19 originated in the United States, Italy and Spain.

V lost 0 bases, J lost 0 bases, and 13 bases lay in between. Germline V gives CDR1 SGHDT, CDR2 YYEEEE. The CDR3 sequence is 17 residues long. In the original processing: Estimation of nucleated cell counts relied on the amplification of reference gene primers. Produced via immunoSEQ multiplex PCR; TCRdb's table is partial and in-frame only. D and trimming come from the DNA, and the V and J calls and clone size come from that table. The profile shows some 250,000 clones, around 81% of them singletons. This chain joins TRBV5-6 and TRBJ1-5; perhaps TRBD1 as D (5 bases). The receptor was isolated from an older woman with active or convalescent COVID-19. Input material: peripheral blood. This CDR3 is CASSLGTPVSSNQPQHF. CDR3 nucleotides: TGTGCCAGCAGCTTGGGGACACCGGTCTCTAGCAATCAGCCCCAGCATTTT.